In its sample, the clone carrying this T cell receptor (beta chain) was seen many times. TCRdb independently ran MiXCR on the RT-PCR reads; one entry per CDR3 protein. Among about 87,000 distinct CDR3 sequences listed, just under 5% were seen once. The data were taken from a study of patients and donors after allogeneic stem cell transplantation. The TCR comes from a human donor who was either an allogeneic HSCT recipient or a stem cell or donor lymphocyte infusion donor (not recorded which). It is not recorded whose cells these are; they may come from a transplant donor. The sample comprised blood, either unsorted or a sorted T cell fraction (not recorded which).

The CDR3 DNA sequence: TGTGCCACCAGCCCCGCCCGGGCGGGTGAGCAGTTCTTC. Amino acid sequence: CATSPARAGEQFF. The V and J genes are TRBV24-1 and TRBJ2-1; maybe TRBD2 (5 bases). In germline, CDR1 is KGHDR, CDR2 SFDVKD. The CDR3 spans 13 residues. V was cut by 7 bases and J by 9 bases, with 15 bases left in between.